This T cell receptor (beta chain) was identified in a study of blood T cells in healthy people across ages. Study-wide context: The template switching approach captured approximately one barcoded beta molecule for every two T cells. Study conclusions and caveats: Higher diversity and more naive CD4+ cells were features of long-lived donors, compared to aged donors.

Total RNA extraction produced at least 6 micrograms (per sample) for the study. This CDR3 has 11 residues. The germline gives CDR1 SNHLY, CDR2 FYNNEI. Trimming removed 4 bases from V and 10 bases from J, with 8 bases in between. This clonotype has just a few counts. What it recognizes is unknown. Together with a sample-barcoded 5' primer, a J-beta primer mix was included in a second PCR lasting roughly 6 to 12 cycles. Using its own MiXCR run on the 5' RACE reads, TCRdb lists one record per CDR3 protein. This table has approximately 730,000 distinct CDR3 sequences, around half appearing once. The chain couples TRBV2 to TRBJ2-1; D unclear. Source material: blood. The clonotype was recovered from a man older than 75 in good health. The CDR3, as DNA: TGTGCCAGCAGTGTGGATGTAGAGCAGTTCTTC. Protein sequence: CASSVDVEQFF.